One and the same sample provided the 26 T cell receptor beta chains below, sequenced in a study of blood T cell repertoires in COVID-19. The protocol was immunoSEQ multiplex PCR, while the TCRdb copy is restricted to in-frame clones and leaves out a portion. The sample includes 150,000 or so clones, roughly 88% of them seen just once. The sequencing sample was made of PBMCs or T cells enriched from blood (not recorded which). Receptors originate from a woman in her sixties who had recovered from COVID-19.

The chain combines TRBV5-1 with TRBJ2-7; 11 bases are shared with TRBD1. The CDR3 totals 14 residues. The germline V gene encodes CDR1 SGHRS and CDR2 YFSETQ. V trimming: 7 bases; J trimming: 3 bases; junction bases outside the gene matches: 6. The CDR3 DNA reads as TGCGCCAGCTGGGAGGGACAGGGGGGCTACGAGCAGTACTTC. Translating gives CASWEGQGGYEQYF.

The gene calls are TRBV29-1 and TRBJ2-5, with D possibly matching TRBD1 (6 bases). CDR3 length equals 14 residues. The V gene's germline CDR1 is SQVTM and CDR2 ANQGSEA. V lost 1 base and J 5 bases, leaving 14 bases between the germline ends. In DNA, the CDR3 is TGCAGCGTTGAAGGTGTGGGGGCGTGGGAGACCCAGTACTTC. Translating it yields CSVEGVGAWETQYF.

This clone was counted a few times. The V and J genes are TRBV11-2 and TRBJ1-5; no firm D call. Germline CDR1 and CDR2: SGHAT and FQNNGV. The V end was cut by 6 bases, the J end by 2 bases, with 5 bases between. The CDR3 contains 12 residues. Written as DNA, the CDR3 is TGTGCCAGCAGGGAGGGCAATCAGCCCCAGCATTTT. Encoded protein: CASREGNQPQHF.

The V and J genes are TRBV10-2 and TRBJ2-7; D perhaps matches TRBD1 (6 bases). V shed 4 bases and J shed 6 bases, with 13 bases lying between them. Per the germline V gene, CDR1 is WSHSY and CDR2 is SAAADI. The CDR3 runs to 13 residues. CDR3 DNA: TGCGCCAGCAGTGGGGACATCCTCGGCGAGCAGTACTTC. As protein: CASSGDILGEQYF.

The genes are TRBV9 and TRBJ1-2, with 7 bases aligning to TRBD1. Germline lookup yields CDR1 SGDLS and CDR2 YYNGEE. With 4 bases clipped from V and 7 bases from J, the junction kept 7 bases outside the gene matches. The length of the CDR3 is 13 residues. The CDR3 coding sequence is TGTGCCAGCAGCCGAAATGACAGGGTTGGCTACACCTTC. This translates into CASSRNDRVGYTF.

This chain uses TRBV2 with TRBJ1-1, with D perhaps TRBD1 (5 bases). This CDR3 is 13 amino acids long. Germline CDR1 SNHLY, CDR2 FYNNEI. V was trimmed by 7 bases and J by 6 bases, leaving 15 bases between them. In DNA form, the CDR3 reads TGTGCCAGCACCCTCTCCCCGGGGGCTGAAGCTTTCTTT. Protein product: CASTLSPGAEAFF. The full variable domain, in which reference TRBV2 and TRBJ1-1 provide the parts outside the CDR3, is EPEVTQTPSHQVTQMGQEVILRCVPISNHLYFYWYRQILGQKVEFLVSFYNNEISEKSEIFDDQFSVERPDGSNFTLKIRSTKLEDSAMYFCASTLSPGAEAFFGQGTRLTVV.

This chain joins TRBV5-6 and TRBJ2-6; D might be TRBD2 (5 bases). This CDR3 is built from 15 residues. Per the germline V gene, CDR1 is SGHDT and CDR2 is YYEEEE. Trimming pared 4 bases from V and 0 bases from J, leaving 8 bases between. The CDR3 DNA is TGTGCCAGCAGCCGAACTAGCTCTGGGGCCAACGTCCTGACTTTC. Translation gives CASSRTSSGANVLTF.

J is TRBJ1-1 and V is TRBV10-3; maybe TRBD1 (6 bases). The CDR3 loop spans 14 amino acids. CDR1 ENHRY and CDR2 SYGVKD come from the germline V gene. V was cut by 4 bases and J by 1 base, with 10 bases left in between. The CDR3 spells CAISAWGQNTEAFF. CDR3 sequence (DNA): TGTGCCATCAGTGCTTGGGGGCAGAACACTGAAGCTTTCTTT.

Notes on this clone: One end of the junction varies from germline; a read error may be responsible. The V call is TRBV29-1, the J call TRBJ1-2, with D possibly matching TRBD1 (5 bases). The V gene's germline CDR1 is SQVTM and CDR2 ANQGSEA. The CDR3 runs to 17 residues. For the CDR3, the DNA is TGCAGCGTGGAAGCCCGCGAGCTAAAAGACAGTAACTATGGCTACACCTTC. Translated: CSVEARELKDSNYGYTF. Supplemented by reference TRBV29-1 and TRBJ1-2, the full variable domain reads SAVISQKPSRDICQRGTSLTIQCQVDSQVTMMFWYRQQPGQSLTLIATANQGSEATYESGFVIDKFPISRPNLTFSTLTVSNMSPEDSSIYLCSVEARELKDSNYGYTFGSGTRLTVV.

This clone was recorded a few times. The V and J genes are TRBV7-2 and TRBJ2-7; 9 nucleotides align to TRBD1. This CDR3 spans 15 amino acids. The germline gives CDR1 SGHTA, CDR2 FQGNSA. V was pared by 1 base and J by 5 bases, with 6 bases of the junction left unmatched. The CDR3 nucleotides are TGTGCCAGCAGCTTAGTGGGACAGGGTACCCACGAGCAGTACTTC. Translated: CASSLVGQGTHEQYF.

The V and J genes are TRBV18 and TRBJ1-6, with D unresolved. Germline V gene data show CDR1 as KGHSH and CDR2 as LQKENI. V dropped 5 bases and J dropped 0 bases, with 17 bases sitting between them. The CDR3 runs 18 residues. In nucleotides, the CDR3 is TGTGCCAGCTCAGATCGAGTCGGGGTGAGCTCCTATAATTCACCCCTCCACTTT. It translates to CASSDRVGVSSYNSPLHF. The entire variable domain, with the rest obtained from reference TRBV18 and TRBJ1-6, is as follows: NAGVMQNPRHLVRRRGQEARLRCSPMKGHSHVYWYRQLPEEGLKFMVYLQKENIIDESGMPKERFSAEFPKEGPSILRIQQVVRGDSAAYFCASSDRVGVSSYNSPLHFGNGTRLTVT.

V gene TRBV30 combines with J gene TRBJ1-4; 10 bases map to TRBD1. The CDR3 sequence is 14 residues long. Germline CDR1 is GTSNPN and CDR2 is SVGIG (reference sequence). The junction had 6 bases not matched to a gene; V was cut back by 5 bases and J by 6 bases. CDR3 loop: CAWDPGTGDEKLFF. CDR3 in DNA: TGTGCCTGGGACCCCGGGACAGGGGATGAAAAACTGTTTTTT.

The chain couples TRBV10-3 to TRBJ1-5; D not resolved. Germline-derived CDR1 and CDR2 are ENHRY and SYGVKD. V was shortened by 10 bases and J by 3 bases, with 16 bases between the two germline ends. The CDR3 has 14 residues. In DNA form, the CDR3 reads TGTGCCAGCGGCTTGGAACAAGACAATCAGCCCCAGCATTTT. This gives the protein CASGLEQDNQPQHF.

The V gene is TRBV6-4, the J gene TRBJ1-6, with D perhaps matching TRBD1 (6 bases). This CDR3 spans 15 amino acids. The V and J ends lost 3 bases and 8 bases respectively, with 14 bases between them. CDR1 and CDR2 from the germline V gene are MRHNA and SNTAGT. The CDR3 reads CASSEEWDKYSPLHF. CDR3 bases: TGTGCCAGCAGTGAGGAGTGGGACAAATATTCACCCCTCCACTTT.

The chain has TRBV5-1 and TRBJ2-3, with 7 bases aligning to TRBD1. Losses at the gene ends were 3 bases for V and 4 bases for J; bases not matched to a gene: 8. The CDR3 covers 15 residues. Germline CDR1 is SGHRS and CDR2 is YFSETQ. DNA for the CDR3: TGCGCCAGCAGCTCCGGACAGGTCCGGGCAGATACGCAGTATTTT. Translating it yields CASSSGQVRADTQYF.

Here the CDR3 DNA reads TGTGCCAGCATCAGACAGGGGGGGGTACCTGAAGCTTTCTTT. Translated, it gives CASIRQGGVPEAFF. The chain employs TRBV2 and TRBJ1-1; 9 bases are shared with TRBD1. CDR1 SNHLY and CDR2 FYNNEI come from the germline V gene. The CDR3 consists of 14 residues. V shed 7 bases and J 6 bases; nucleotides not matched to a gene: 9.

The chain uses TRBV7-9 and TRBJ1-1; D might be TRBD1 (5 bases). The CDR3 consists of 15 residues. Per germline, CDR1 SEHNR and CDR2 FQNEAQ (reference sequence). Trimming removed 0 bases at V and 0 bases at J, with 8 bases between. CDR3 DNA sequence: TGTGCCAGCAGCTTAGCAGGGGCGTTGAACACTGAAGCTTTCTTT. This gives the protein CASSLAGALNTEAFF.

This rearrangement joins TRBV28 to TRBJ2-5; perhaps TRBD2 as D (7 bases). The length of the CDR3 is 16 residues. The germline CDR1 and CDR2 sequences are MDHEN and SYDVKM. Between the trimmed V and J ends, which lost 1 base and 9 bases, there was a span of 21 bases. The CDR3 region is CASSLFPSGTKGAQYF. The CDR3 nucleotides read TGTGCCAGCAGTTTATTCCCTTCCGGGACTAAGGGGGCCCAGTACTTC. Full variable domain (remainder filled in from reference TRBV28 and TRBJ2-5): DVKVTQSSRYLVKRTGEKVFLECVQDMDHENMFWYRQDPGLGLRLIYFSYDVKMKEKGDIPEGYSVSREKKERFSLILESASTNQTSMYLCASSLFPSGTKGAQYFGPGTRLLVL.

The chain employs TRBV7-8 and TRBJ2-3; the D gene is possibly TRBD1 (5 bases). The germline V gene has CDR1 SGHVS and CDR2 FQNEAQ. The CDR3 has 13 amino acids. Trimming removed 5 bases from V and 9 bases from J, with 15 bases in between. The CDR3: CASSLRQRQTQYF. The CDR3 DNA sequence: TGTGCCAGCAGCCTTAGACAGAGACAGACGCAGTATTTT.

This clone was seen a few times. J is TRBJ2-5 and V is TRBV5-1; 7 bases are shared with TRBD2. The CDR3 loop spans 16 amino acids. J lost 2 bases, V lost 1 base, and 8 bases had no gene match. Germline-derived CDR1 and CDR2 are SGHRS and YFSETQ. CDR3 loop: CASSLNSPAGQETQYF. The CDR3 coding sequence is TGCGCCAGCAGCTTGAATTCCCCAGCGGGACAAGAGACCCAGTACTTC.

The V gene is TRBV11-1, the J gene TRBJ2-3, with 10 bases aligning to TRBD2. With 6 bases clipped from V and 2 bases from J, the junction kept 5 bases outside the gene matches. Germline CDR1 reads SGHAT; CDR2 reads FQDESV (reference sequence). The CDR3 consists of 15 residues. The CDR3 DNA reads TGTGCCAGCAGTCGGACTAGCGGAAACACAGATACGCAGTATTTT. Amino acid sequence: CASSRTSGNTDTQYF.

V usage is TRBV7-9 and J usage is TRBJ2-3, with D maybe TRBD2 (6 bases). This CDR3 is 14 amino acids long. Germline values: CDR1 SEHNR, CDR2 FQNEAQ (reference sequence). V shed 4 bases and J shed 1 base, with 9 bases lying between them. CDR3 in amino acids: CASSYGGGTDTQYF. CDR3 bases: TGTGCCAGCAGCTACGGGGGTGGCACAGATACGCAGTATTTT.

The chain is built from TRBV4-1 and TRBJ2-7; 9 bases are shared with TRBD2. V lost 0 bases and J lost 7; bases outside the gene matches: 10. Germline CDR1 MGHRA, CDR2 YSYEKL. CDR3 size: 16 residues. CDR3 bases: TGCGCCAGCAGCCAAGATAGCGGGAGCAGTTATCAAGAGCAGTACTTC. Translating gives CASSQDSGSSYQEQYF.

The chain couples TRBV3-1 (or the pseudogene TRBV3-2) to TRBJ2-3, with TRBD2 matching over 7 bases. CDR3 length: 16 residues. Looked up from germline, CDR1 is LGHDT and CDR2 is YNNKEL (reference sequence). The J segment lost 1 base and the V segment lost 0 bases, leaving 4 bases of the junction unmatched. The CDR3 loop is CASSQDILAGTDTQYF. Written as DNA, the CDR3 is TGTGCCAGCAGCCAAGATATCCTAGCGGGCACAGATACGCAGTATTTT.

The chain links TRBV25-1 to TRBJ1-2, with 9 nucleotides matching TRBD1. V gave up 6 bases and J gave up 6 bases; unmatched junction bases: 2. Germline loops: CDR1 MGHDK, CDR2 SYGVNS. The CDR3 totals 12 residues. The CDR3 sequence: CASSRQGDGYTF. The CDR3 region has the DNA TGTGCCAGCAGCCGACAGGGGGATGGCTACACCTTC.

This sequence joins TRBV27 and TRBJ1-4; the D is unclear. The CDR3 runs to 13 residues. Trimming cost V 0 bases and J 5 bases, with 4 bases left between them. Germline CDR1 and CDR2: MNHEY and SMNVEV (reference sequence). The DNA of the CDR3 is TGTGCCAGCAGTTTATCACGGAATGAAAAACTGTTTTTT. Its protein is CASSLSRNEKLFF.